This T cell receptor beta chain was recovered during a study of blood T cell repertoires in COVID-19. Study summary: The United States, Italy and Spain provided the acute and convalescent COVID-19 samples. From T cells, B-cell-depleted T cells, or PBMCs came the material, which was cDNA or gDNA.

Sequencing was performed with immunoSEQ multiplex PCR; in TCRdb, only in-frame clones are kept and a portion is missing. The sample carries under 65,000 clones, over 75% recorded once. With 0 bases removed from V and 7 bases from J, the gap between germline ends came to 11 bases. CDR3 size: 15 residues. Germline CDR1 SGHRS, CDR2 YFSETQ. This TCR came from a man in his 60s with COVID-19, enrolled during active disease. The V call is TRBV5-1, the J call TRBJ1-6; D gene unclear. The sample consisted of peripheral blood. This CDR3 reads CASSLVPGLNSPLHF. In nucleotides, the CDR3 is TGCGCCAGCAGCTTGGTTCCAGGTCTAAATTCACCCCTCCACTTT.